This TCR beta chain is drawn from a study of T-cell memory formation after mild COVID-19. Study background: Largely donor-specific TCR clusters were found.

As concerns this clonotype: Its antigen is not known.

General study findings and limits: A balance of CD4 and CD8 characterized clones contracting day 15 to 85, whereas later expanders leaned CD4+. There was no confirmation that second-wave clones peaking on day 37 were SARS-CoV-2 specific. Some responding clones appeared in pre-infection memory, suggesting cross-reactive memory joined.

One entry per CDR3 protein results from TCRdb running MiXCR on the 5' RACE reads. The table lists around 320,000 distinct CDR3 sequences, approximately 15% of them singletons. The V and J ends lost 4 bases and 3 bases respectively, with 14 bases between them. The CDR3 runs 15 residues. Germline values: CDR1 SGHRS, CDR2 YFSETQ. The sample was PBMCs or a T cell subset sorted from them (not recorded which). The V call is TRBV5-1, the J call TRBJ1-5; the D is unclear. The TCR was taken from a man aged 18 to 29 who had mild COVID-19 (a few samples of this study predate the infection). Cell type and time point are not known. CDR3 DNA sequence: TGCGCCAGCAGCCTCGACGGTCGTTTCAATCAGCCCCAGCATTTT. Protein product: CASSLDGRFNQPQHF.